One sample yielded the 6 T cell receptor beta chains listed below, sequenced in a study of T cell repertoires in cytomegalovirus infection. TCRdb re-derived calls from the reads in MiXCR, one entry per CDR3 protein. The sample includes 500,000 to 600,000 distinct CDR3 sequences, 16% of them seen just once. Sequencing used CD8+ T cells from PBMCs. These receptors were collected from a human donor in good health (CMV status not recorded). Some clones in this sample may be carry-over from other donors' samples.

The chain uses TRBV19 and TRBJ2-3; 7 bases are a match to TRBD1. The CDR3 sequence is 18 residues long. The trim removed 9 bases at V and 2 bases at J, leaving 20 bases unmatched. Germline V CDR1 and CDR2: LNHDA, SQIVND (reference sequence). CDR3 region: CAREPSVGDRALTDTQYF. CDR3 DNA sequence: TGTGCCAGAGAGCCCTCTGTGGGCGACAGGGCCCTCACAGATACGCAGTATTTT.

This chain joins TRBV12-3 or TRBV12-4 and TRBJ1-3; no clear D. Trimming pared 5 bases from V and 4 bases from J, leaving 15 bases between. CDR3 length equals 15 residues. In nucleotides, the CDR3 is TGTGCCAGCAGTCTTCATGCAGCCTCCGGAAACACCATATATTTT. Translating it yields CASSLHAASGNTIYF.

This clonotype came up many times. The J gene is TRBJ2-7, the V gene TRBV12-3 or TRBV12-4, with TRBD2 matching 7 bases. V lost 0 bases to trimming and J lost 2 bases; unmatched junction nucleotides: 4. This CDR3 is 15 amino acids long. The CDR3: CASSLAREGTYEQYF. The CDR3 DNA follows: TGTGCCAGCAGTTTAGCCAGGGAGGGGACCTACGAGCAGTACTTC.

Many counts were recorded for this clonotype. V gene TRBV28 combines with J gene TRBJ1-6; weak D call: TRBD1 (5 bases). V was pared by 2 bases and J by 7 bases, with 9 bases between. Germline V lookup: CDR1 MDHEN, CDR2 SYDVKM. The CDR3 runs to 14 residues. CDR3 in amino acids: CASSLGTENSPLHF. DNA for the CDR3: TGTGCCAGCAGTTTAGGGACGGAGAATTCACCCCTCCACTTT.

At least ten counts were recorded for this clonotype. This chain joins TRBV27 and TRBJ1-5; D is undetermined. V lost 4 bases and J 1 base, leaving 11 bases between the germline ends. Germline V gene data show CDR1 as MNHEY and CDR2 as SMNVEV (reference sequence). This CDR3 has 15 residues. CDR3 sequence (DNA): TGTGCCAGCAGTTCTTTTCTGCGGAGCAATCAGCCCCAGCATTTT. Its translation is CASSSFLRSNQPQHF.

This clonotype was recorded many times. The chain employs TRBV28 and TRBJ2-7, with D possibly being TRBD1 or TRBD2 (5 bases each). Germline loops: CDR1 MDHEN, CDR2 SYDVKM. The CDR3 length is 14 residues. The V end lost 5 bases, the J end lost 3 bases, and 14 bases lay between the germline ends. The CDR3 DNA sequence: TGTGCCAGCAGTCCCGGGACCCACGTCTACGAGCAGTACTTC. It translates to CASSPGTHVYEQYF.